This entry concerns a single T cell receptor (beta chain). V lost 0 bases to trimming and J lost 6 bases; unmatched junction nucleotides: 7. The CDR3 runs to 16 residues. Germline loops: CDR1 SSHAT, CDR2 FNYEAQ (reference sequence). The sample comes from a study of control samples from healthy donors and cancer patients. Clones were sequenced by immunoSEQ multiplex PCR, and TCRdb holds only the in-frame ones, with some missing. The sample contains about 88,000 clones, 85% to 95% of which appear only once. V is TRBV7-7 and J is TRBJ2-5, with 10 bases that match TRBD1. Sequenced input: blood. This TCR was recovered from a man younger than 35 in good health. As DNA, the CDR3 is TGTGCCAGCAGCTTAGCGTCTGGGACAGGGGTTCAGACCCAGTACTTC. It is translated as CASSLASGTGVQTQYF.